This T cell receptor (beta chain) comes out of a study of cytomegalovirus exposure and HLA in healthy donors. The assay was immunoSEQ multiplex PCR, and TCRdb's table has in-frame clones only and misses some. The table has about 110,000 clones, roughly 90% seen once. The sample holds one count of this clone. The clonotype originates from a woman between 18 and 29 years old in good health and CMV-seropositive. The material sequenced was PBMCs.

This chain's CDR3 is CASSLGGPGMNTEAFF. The CDR3 coding sequence is TGTGCCAGCAGCTTGGGGGGGCCGGGGATGAACACTGAAGCTTTCTTT. V and J are TRBV5-4 and TRBJ1-1; a weak D match, TRBD1 (6 bases). Germline-derived CDR1 and CDR2 are SGHNT and YYREEE (reference sequence). V was clipped by 0 bases and J by 0 bases, with 12 bases between them. The CDR3 has 16 residues. Variable domain in full (rest from reference TRBV5-4 and TRBJ1-1): ETGVTQSPTHLIKTRGQQVTLRCSSQSGHNTVSWYQQALGQGPQFIFQYYREEENGRGNFPPRFSGLQFPNYSSELNVNALELDDSALYLCASSLGGPGMNTEAFFGQGTRLTVV.